This is a list of T cell receptor beta chains from one sample in a study of blood T cell repertoires in COVID-19. Measured with immunoSEQ multiplex PCR; TCRdb has only the in-frame clones, and not every one. The table has about 180,000 clones, roughly 82% seen once. Source material: PBMCs or T cells enriched from blood (not recorded which). The origin of the receptors is a woman aged 30 to 39 who had recovered from COVID-19. The CDR3 runs from the conserved cysteine through the conserved F or W. The D gene is left open where the match is weak. The size of a clone is reported for some rows only, either as once, few or many, or as a class for expanded clones.

cdr3_nt: TGTGCCAGCAGTGAACGCGGATACACCGGGGAGCTGTTTTTT
cdr3_aa: CASSERGYTGELFF
clone_size: .
v_call: TRBV25-1
d_call: .
j_call: TRBJ2-2

cdr3_nt: TGTGCCAGCACCCTAGACGGGACAGGGGCTGAAAAACTGTTTTTT
cdr3_aa: CASTLDGTGAEKLFF
clone_size: .
v_call: TRBV6-5
d_call: TRBD1
j_call: TRBJ1-4

cdr3_nt: TGTGCCAGCAGCCCCCCCCCGGGACTAGCGGGAGGGCCAGGCACCGGGGAGCTGTTTTTT
cdr3_aa: CASSPPPGLAGGPGTGELFF
clone_size: .
v_call: TRBV13
d_call: TRBD2
j_call: TRBJ2-2

cdr3_nt: TGTGCCAGCAGTGAGGTTCGAACAACCGGGGAGCTGTTTTTT
cdr3_aa: CASSEVRTTGELFF
clone_size: .
v_call: TRBV2
d_call: .
j_call: TRBJ2-2

cdr3_nt: TGTGCCAGCAGTTTCACGGGGGAATTTCATTCACCCCTCCACTTT
cdr3_aa: CASSFTGEFHSPLHF
clone_size: .
v_call: TRBV27
d_call: .
j_call: TRBJ1-6

cdr3_nt: TGTGCCAGCTCACCAAGGGACAGGGCAGGCAATGAGCAGTTCTTC
cdr3_aa: CASSPRDRAGNEQFF
clone_size: .
v_call: TRBV18
d_call: TRBD1
j_call: TRBJ2-1

cdr3_nt: TGTGCCAGCAGCCAACAGGGGGTGGTTACAGATACGCAGTATTTT
cdr3_aa: CASSQQGVVTDTQYF
clone_size: .
v_call: TRBV3-1/TRBV3-2
d_call: TRBD1
j_call: TRBJ2-3

cdr3_nt: TGTGCCTCCACGATGGGACAGGGATTGAGTCAGCCCCAGCATTTT
cdr3_aa: CASTMGQGLSQPQHF
clone_size: .
v_call: TRBV19
d_call: TRBD1
j_call: TRBJ1-5

cdr3_nt: TGTGCCAGCAGTACAACCGTAGGGGCGTATCAGTCCCAGCATTTT
cdr3_aa: CASSTTVGAYQSQHF
clone_size: .
v_call: TRBV6-5
d_call: .
j_call: TRBJ1-5

cdr3_nt: TGCGCCAGCAGCCAAGATCTAGCGGGGGCGATCGATGAGCAGTTCTTC
cdr3_aa: CASSQDLAGAIDEQFF
clone_size: .
v_call: TRBV4-1
d_call: TRBD2
j_call: TRBJ2-1

cdr3_nt: TGTGCCAGCAGTGAAGCCAGGACAGGGACGTATGGCTACACCTTC
cdr3_aa: CASSEARTGTYGYTF
clone_size: .
v_call: TRBV6-1
d_call: TRBD1
j_call: TRBJ1-2

cdr3_nt: TGCGCCAGCAGCCAATTAGCGGGAGGTCACCTCTTGGAGCAGTACTTC
cdr3_aa: CASSQLAGGHLLEQYF
clone_size: .
v_call: TRBV4-1
d_call: TRBD2
j_call: TRBJ2-7

cdr3_nt: TGCGCCAGCAGCTTGGTCGGGACTAGCATGCCCGAGCAGTACTTC
cdr3_aa: CASSLVGTSMPEQYF
clone_size: .
v_call: TRBV5-1
d_call: TRBD2
j_call: TRBJ2-7

cdr3_nt: TGTGCCAGCAGCTTAGTTAGGGAGCCACGCAATCAGCCCCAGCATTTT
cdr3_aa: CASSLVREPRNQPQHF
clone_size: few
v_call: TRBV7-2
d_call: .
j_call: TRBJ1-5

cdr3_nt: TGTGCCAGCAGTTTGACAGGGATCTACACAGATACGCAGTATTTT
cdr3_aa: CASSLTGIYTDTQYF
clone_size: .
v_call: TRBV27
d_call: TRBD1
j_call: TRBJ2-3

cdr3_nt: TGCGCCAGCAGCTCTGAGGGGAACACTGAAGCTTTCTTT
cdr3_aa: CASSSEGNTEAFF
clone_size: .
v_call: TRBV5-1
d_call: .
j_call: TRBJ1-1

cdr3_nt: TGTGCCAGCACTAAGCTAGCGGGAACCTACAATGAGCAGTTCTTC
cdr3_aa: CASTKLAGTYNEQFF
clone_size: .
v_call: TRBV6-5
d_call: TRBD2
j_call: TRBJ2-1

cdr3_nt: TGTGCCAGCAGTCCGGACACGAGCTCTGGAAACACCATATATTTT
cdr3_aa: CASSPDTSSGNTIYF
clone_size: .
v_call: TRBV27
d_call: .
j_call: TRBJ1-3

cdr3_nt: TGCGCCAGCAGTGAGTCAATACAGGCCCGTGATGAGCAGTTCTTC
cdr3_aa: CASSESIQARDEQFF
clone_size: .
v_call: TRBV10-2
d_call: .
j_call: TRBJ2-1

cdr3_nt: TGCAGCGCGATGACAGGGGACAACTATGGCTACACCTTC
cdr3_aa: CSAMTGDNYGYTF
clone_size: .
v_call: TRBV29-1
d_call: TRBD1
j_call: TRBJ1-2

cdr3_nt: TGTGCCAGCAGCTTACCTCGAGGACTAGCGGGAGGGTACAGGAATGAGCAGTTCTTC
cdr3_aa: CASSLPRGLAGGYRNEQFF
clone_size: .
v_call: TRBV7-3
d_call: TRBD2
j_call: TRBJ2-1

cdr3_nt: TGTGCCAGCAGTTTGACCGGGACTTTTTCCCCCTACAATGAGCAGTTCTTC
cdr3_aa: CASSLTGTFSPYNEQFF
clone_size: .
v_call: TRBV28
d_call: .
j_call: TRBJ2-1

cdr3_nt: TGTGCCAGCACCCGGGACAGGGATCGGGGCTACACCTTC
cdr3_aa: CASTRDRDRGYTF
clone_size: .
v_call: TRBV2
d_call: TRBD1
j_call: TRBJ1-2

cdr3_nt: TGTGCCAGTAGTGCTGGACAGGGGATTCGCTATGGCTACACCTTC
cdr3_aa: CASSAGQGIRYGYTF
clone_size: .
v_call: TRBV19
d_call: TRBD1
j_call: TRBJ1-2

cdr3_nt: TGTGCCAGCAGCCCTGGGACTAGCGGGAGCTTGCGTGAGCAGTACTTC
cdr3_aa: CASSPGTSGSLREQYF
clone_size: .
v_call: TRBV5-6
d_call: TRBD2
j_call: TRBJ2-7

cdr3_nt: TGTGCCAGCAGCCAAGTACGCGGGTCTGGAAACACCATATATTTT
cdr3_aa: CASSQVRGSGNTIYF
clone_size: few
v_call: TRBV3-1/TRBV3-2
d_call: .
j_call: TRBJ1-3

cdr3_nt: TGTGCCAGCAGCCCGACTCGTCTAGCGGGAGGGAATGAGCAGTTCTTC
cdr3_aa: CASSPTRLAGGNEQFF
clone_size: once
v_call: TRBV3-1/TRBV3-2
d_call: TRBD2
j_call: TRBJ2-1

cdr3_nt: TGTGCCATCAGTGACTTTCAGACTAACTATGGCTACACCTTC
cdr3_aa: CAISDFQTNYGYTF
clone_size: few
v_call: TRBV10-3
d_call: .
j_call: TRBJ1-2

cdr3_nt: TGTGCCAGCAGCCAAGAGGCCCCTAGCGGGGCCCACTCCTACGAGCAGTACTTC
cdr3_aa: CASSQEAPSGAHSYEQYF
clone_size: .
v_call: TRBV3-1/TRBV3-2
d_call: TRBD2
j_call: TRBJ2-7

cdr3_nt: TGTGCCGGGCAACTAGCGGGAAATCCCGAGCAGTACTTC
cdr3_aa: CAGQLAGNPEQYF
clone_size: .
v_call: TRBV7-8
d_call: TRBD2
j_call: TRBJ2-7

cdr3_nt: TGTGCCAGCAGCCCTATGGGCTTGACAGATACGCAGTATTTT
cdr3_aa: CASSPMGLTDTQYF
clone_size: .
v_call: TRBV7-9
d_call: .
j_call: TRBJ2-3

cdr3_nt: TGTGCCAGTAGTATTAGCATAACCTCCCAAGAGACCCAGTACTTC
cdr3_aa: CASSISITSQETQYF
clone_size: .
v_call: TRBV19
d_call: .
j_call: TRBJ2-5

cdr3_nt: TGTGCCAGCAGCTTCATCGGGATGGGAGTGAACACTGAAGCTTTCTTT
cdr3_aa: CASSFIGMGVNTEAFF
clone_size: .
v_call: TRBV7-7
d_call: .
j_call: TRBJ1-1

cdr3_nt: TGCAGCGTCGCCCGCGGACTAGCGGGAGATAGAGAGACCCAGTACTTC
cdr3_aa: CSVARGLAGDRETQYF
clone_size: .
v_call: TRBV29-1
d_call: TRBD2
j_call: TRBJ2-5

cdr3_nt: TGTGCCAGCAGCGTAGAACAGGGGGAGACCCAGTACTTC
cdr3_aa: CASSVEQGETQYF
clone_size: .
v_call: TRBV9
d_call: TRBD1
j_call: TRBJ2-5